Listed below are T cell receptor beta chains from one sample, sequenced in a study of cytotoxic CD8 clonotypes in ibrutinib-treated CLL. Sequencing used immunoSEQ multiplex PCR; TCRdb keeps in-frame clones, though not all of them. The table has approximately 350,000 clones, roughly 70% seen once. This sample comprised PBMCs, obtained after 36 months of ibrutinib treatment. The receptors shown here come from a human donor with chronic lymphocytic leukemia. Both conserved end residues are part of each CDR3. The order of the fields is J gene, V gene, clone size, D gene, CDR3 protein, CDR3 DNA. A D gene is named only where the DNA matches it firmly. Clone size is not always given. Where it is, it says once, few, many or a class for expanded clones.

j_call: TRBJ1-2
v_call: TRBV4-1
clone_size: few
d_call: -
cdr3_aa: CASSQPLSSYGYTF
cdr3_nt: TGCGCCAGCAGCCAACCCCTTTCTAGCTATGGCTACACCTTC

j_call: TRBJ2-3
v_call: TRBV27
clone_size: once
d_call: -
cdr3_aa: CASRGVYSTDTQYF
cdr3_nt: TGTGCCAGCAGAGGGGTCTACTCCACAGATACGCAGTATTTT

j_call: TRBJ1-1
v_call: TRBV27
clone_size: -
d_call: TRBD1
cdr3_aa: CASSLNRGQDTEAFF
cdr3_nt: TGTGCCAGCAGTCTCAACAGGGGGCAGGACACTGAAGCTTTCTTT

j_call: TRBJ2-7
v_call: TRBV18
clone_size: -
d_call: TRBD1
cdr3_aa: CASSPGQGATYEQYF
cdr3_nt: TGTGCCAGCTCACCGGGGCAGGGGGCCACCTACGAGCAGTACTTC

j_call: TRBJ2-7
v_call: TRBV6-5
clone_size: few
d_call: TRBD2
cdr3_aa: CASSYSGGDHEQYF
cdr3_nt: TGTGCCAGCAGTTACTCCGGGGGGGACCACGAGCAGTACTTC

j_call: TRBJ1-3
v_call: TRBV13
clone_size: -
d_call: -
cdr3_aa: CASSLLGVSPIYF
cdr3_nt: TGTGCCAGCAGCTTACTCGGCGTGAGCCCCATATATTTT

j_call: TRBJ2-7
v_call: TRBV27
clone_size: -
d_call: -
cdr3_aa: CASSLSSGYEQYF
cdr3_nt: TGTGCCAGCAGTTTATCTTCGGGCTACGAGCAGTACTTC

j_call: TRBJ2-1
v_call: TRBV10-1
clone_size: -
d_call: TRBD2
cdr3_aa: CASVWREVNEQFF
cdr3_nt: TGCGCCAGCGTTTGGCGGGAGGTCAATGAGCAGTTCTTC

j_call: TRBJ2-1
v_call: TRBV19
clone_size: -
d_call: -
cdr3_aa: CASSIDRRVRYNEQFF
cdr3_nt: TGTGCCAGTAGTATAGATAGGCGAGTCCGTTACAATGAGCAGTTCTTC

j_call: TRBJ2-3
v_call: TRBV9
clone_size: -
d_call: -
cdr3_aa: CASSVDRHRRTQYF
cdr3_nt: TGTGCCAGCAGCGTGGACCGACACCGGAGAACGCAGTATTTT

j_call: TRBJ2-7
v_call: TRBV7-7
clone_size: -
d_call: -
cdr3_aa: CASSALAHGYEQYF
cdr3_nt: TGTGCCAGCAGCGCCCTAGCTCATGGCTACGAGCAGTACTTC

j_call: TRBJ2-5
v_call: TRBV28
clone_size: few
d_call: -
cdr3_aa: CASSTPGQYQETQYF
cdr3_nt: TGTGCCAGCAGTACCCCCGGACAGTATCAAGAGACCCAGTACTTC

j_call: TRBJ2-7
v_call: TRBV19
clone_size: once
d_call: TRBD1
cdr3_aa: CASSASGTGTYEQYF
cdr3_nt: TGTGCCAGTAGTGCCTCCGGGACAGGGACTTACGAGCAGTACTTC

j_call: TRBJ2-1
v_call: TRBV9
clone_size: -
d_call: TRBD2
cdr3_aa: CASSDDTSGRSVLFF
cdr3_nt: TGTGCCAGCAGCGACGACACTAGCGGGCGGAGCGTATTGTTCTTC

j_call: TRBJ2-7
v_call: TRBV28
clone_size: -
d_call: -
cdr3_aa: CASSFPGIPSYEQYF
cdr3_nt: TGTGCCAGCAGTTTCCCAGGCATACCTTCCTACGAGCAGTACTTC

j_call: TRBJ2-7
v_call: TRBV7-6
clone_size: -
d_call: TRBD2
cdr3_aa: CASSLGTSGIYEQYF
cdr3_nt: TGTGCCAGCAGCCTAGGGACTAGCGGGATCTACGAGCAGTACTTC

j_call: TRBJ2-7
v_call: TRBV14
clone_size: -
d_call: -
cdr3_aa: CASRFRGPYEQYF
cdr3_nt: TGTGCCAGCAGGTTCCGGGGCCCCTACGAGCAGTACTTC

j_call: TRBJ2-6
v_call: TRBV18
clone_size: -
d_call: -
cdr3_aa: CASSQMEAGANVLTF
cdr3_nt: TGTGCCAGCTCACAGATGGAGGCTGGGGCCAACGTCCTGACTTTC

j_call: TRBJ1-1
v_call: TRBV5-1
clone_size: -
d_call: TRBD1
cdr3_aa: CASRQRQGGTEAFF
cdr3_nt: TGCGCCAGCAGACAGAGACAGGGGGGGACTGAAGCTTTCTTT

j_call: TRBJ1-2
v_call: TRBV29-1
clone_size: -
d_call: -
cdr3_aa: CSITDRYREHNYGYTF
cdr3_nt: TGCAGCATTACGGACCGCTACAGAGAACATAACTATGGCTACACCTTC

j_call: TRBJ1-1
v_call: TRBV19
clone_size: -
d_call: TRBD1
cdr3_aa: CASSVDRVYTEAFF
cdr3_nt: TGTGCCAGTAGTGTCGACAGGGTATACACTGAAGCTTTCTTT

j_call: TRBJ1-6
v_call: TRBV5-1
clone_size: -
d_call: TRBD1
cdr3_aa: CASSRGQGKNSPLHF
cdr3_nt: TGCGCCAGCAGCCGGGGACAGGGAAAAAATTCACCCCTCCACTTT

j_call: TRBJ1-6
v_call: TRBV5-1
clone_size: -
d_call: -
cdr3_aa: CASSPSGQGHNSPLHF
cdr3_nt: TGCGCCAGCAGCCCCTCGGGGCAGGGGCATAATTCACCCCTCCACTTT

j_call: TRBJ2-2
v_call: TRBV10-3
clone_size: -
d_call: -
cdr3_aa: CAISGGSGELFF
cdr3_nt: TGTGCCATCAGTGGGGGTTCCGGGGAGCTGTTTTTT